This TCR beta chain derives from a study of blood T cell repertoires in COVID-19. Study context: Samples taken during acute and convalescent COVID-19 were collected in the United States, Italy and Spain. T cells, B-cell-depleted T cells, or PBMCs supplied cDNA or gDNA.

The trim removed 4 bases at V and 12 bases at J, leaving 9 bases unmatched. The CDR3 contains 13 residues. Germline lookup yields CDR1 SGHRS and CDR2 YFSETQ. In the study's own analysis: Reference gene primer amplification gave estimated nucleated cell counts. Generated by immunoSEQ multiplex PCR, the TCRdb table keeps only in-frame clones and is missing some. V and J calls and clone size are as listed in that table; D and trimming were resolved from the DNA. Of about 58,000 clones in the sample, over 65% were seen once. The genes are TRBV5-1 and TRBJ2-7; TRBD1 agrees at 11 bases. The specimen was peripheral blood. This clonotype was sampled from a man aged 40-55 years with active COVID-19. Here the CDR3 reads CASSPRTGGEWYF. For the CDR3, the DNA is TGCGCCAGCAGCCCCCGGACAGGGGGCGAATGGTACTTC.